Presented here are 29 T cell receptor beta chains from one specimen sequenced in a study of cytomegalovirus exposure and HLA in healthy donors. This PCR relied on a set of 60 Vbeta primers and 13 Jbeta primers. Data came from immunoSEQ multiplex PCR; TCRdb stores just in-frame clones and leaves some out. The sample holds more than 50,000 clones, approximately 70% seen once. The sequencing sample was made of PBMCs. These receptors were collected from a woman between 45 and 65 years old in good health and CMV-seropositive.

The genes are TRBV25-1 and TRBJ1-2; no definite D call. CDR3 size: 14 residues. Trimming stripped 6 bases from V and 4 bases from J, with 15 bases between. Germline V gives CDR1 MGHDK, CDR2 SYGVNS. CDR3 sequence reads: CASSADPPVYGYTF. CDR3 nucleotide sequence: TGTGCCAGCAGCGCGGATCCCCCCGTCTATGGCTACACCTTC.

The chain couples TRBV7-2 to TRBJ1-6, with D possibly being TRBD1 (5 bases). V was shortened by 1 base and J by 13 bases, with 23 bases between the two germline ends. The CDR3 runs 17 residues. CDR1 SGHTA and CDR2 FQGNSA come from the germline V gene. The CDR3 here is CASSLGSGGAETLPLHF. CDR3 sequence (DNA): TGTGCCAGCAGCTTAGGATCGGGCGGGGCCGAAACCTTGCCCCTCCACTTT.

The V call is TRBV7-9, the J call TRBJ2-1; TRBD1 aligns across 11 bases. Germline-derived CDR1 and CDR2 are SEHNR and FQNEAQ (reference sequence). The CDR3 length is 15 residues. Unmatched junction bases numbered 4, after V lost 3 bases and J lost 6 bases. CDR3 in amino acids: CASSFAGTGGNEQFF. The CDR3 bases are TGTGCCAGCAGCTTTGCCGGGACAGGGGGCAATGAGCAGTTCTTC.

This clone turned up a few times. This sequence joins TRBV6-4 and TRBJ2-3; TRBD2 matches 9 bases. The CDR3 sequence is 16 residues long. V was pared by 0 bases and J by 2 bases, with 3 bases of the junction left unmatched. The germline V gene has CDR1 MRHNA and CDR2 SNTAGT. The CDR3 DNA sequence: TGTGCCAGCAGTGACTCGACTAGCGGACCCACAGATACGCAGTATTTT. As protein: CASSDSTSGPTDTQYF.

The chain has TRBV28 and TRBJ2-7, with 10 bases matching TRBD2. CDR1 is MDHEN, CDR2 SYDVKM, per germline. This CDR3 contains 13 residues. Germline trimming cut 6 bases from V and 12 bases from J; bases unmatched to any gene: 11. The CDR3: CASRDGLAEGRYF. The CDR3 region has the DNA TGTGCCAGCAGGGATGGACTAGCGGAGGGGCGGTACTTC.

The chain couples TRBV12-5 to TRBJ2-1; perhaps TRBD2 as D (5 bases). V was cut by 8 bases and J by 4 bases, with 21 bases left in between. Germline V CDR1 and CDR2: LGHNT, FRNRAP. This CDR3 has 16 amino acids. The CDR3 here is CASRKPGVVGYNEQFF. In nucleotides, the CDR3 is TGTGCTAGTCGCAAACCCGGGGTCGTCGGATACAATGAGCAGTTCTTC.

The chain is built from TRBV13 and TRBJ2-7, with 13 bases fitting TRBD2. The CDR3 is made up of 16 amino acids. V gave up 5 bases and J gave up 3 bases; unmatched junction bases: 7. The germline V gene has CDR1 PRHDT and CDR2 FYEKMQ (reference sequence). The CDR3 nucleotides are TGTGCCAGCAGCCCGACTAGCGGGGGGTCTATCTACGAGCAGTACTTC. Its translation: CASSPTSGGSIYEQYF.

V is TRBV6-5 and J is TRBJ2-1; D perhaps matches TRBD2 (6 bases). CDR3 size: 14 residues. The germline V gene encodes CDR1 MNHEY and CDR2 SVGAGI. V lost 8 bases and J lost 5, with 16 bases in between. This CDR3 reads CASHHLGGNNEQFF. For the CDR3, the DNA is TGTGCCAGCCACCACTTGGGCGGGAACAATGAGCAGTTCTTC.

This clone was picked up a small number of times. V is TRBV9 and J is TRBJ2-3, with 12 bases that match TRBD2. V lost 4 bases and J lost 6; bases outside the gene matches: 15. The CDR3 spans 18 residues. Germline V gene sequence: CDR1 SGDLS, CDR2 YYNGEE. The DNA for the CDR3 is TGTGCCAGCAGCACCCTCCCCGGCGGACTAGCGGGAACTGATACGCAGTATTTT. Its protein product is CASSTLPGGLAGTDTQYF.

The rearrangement uses TRBV28 and TRBJ2-6; D is possibly TRBD1 (6 bases). Germline loops: CDR1 MDHEN, CDR2 SYDVKM. V lost 1 base and J lost 0, with 10 bases in between. CDR3 length: 17 residues. CDR3: CASSLFGTSSGANVLTF. The CDR3 nucleotides are TGTGCCAGCAGTTTATTCGGGACAAGCTCTGGGGCCAACGTCCTGACTTTC.

The chain recombines TRBV4-3 with TRBJ2-1, with D perhaps TRBD2 (7 bases). Per the germline V gene, CDR1 is LGHNA and CDR2 is YSLEER. Trimming pared 5 bases from V and 8 bases from J, leaving 22 bases between. The CDR3 sequence is 16 residues long. CDR3 amino acids: CASSFWNRRGGDEQFF. As DNA, the CDR3 is TGCGCCAGCAGCTTCTGGAACAGAAGGGGGGGGGATGAGCAGTTCTTC.

As to this clone: This CDR3 is also generated by other DNA sequences in the sample. The rearrangement uses TRBV4-3 and TRBJ1-3; D remains ambiguous. Between the trimmed V and J ends, which lost 3 bases and 3 bases, there was a span of 9 bases. CDR3 size: 14 residues. Per the germline V gene, CDR1 is LGHNA and CDR2 is YSLEER. The CDR3 protein is CASSQDTGGNTIYF. The CDR3 DNA reads TGCGCCAGCAGCCAGGATACGGGTGGAAACACCATATATTTT.

The rearrangement links TRBV29-1 to TRBJ2-7, with D possibly being TRBD1 (7 bases). Trimming removed 4 bases from V and 4 bases from J, with 14 bases in between. Germline CDR1 is SQVTM and CDR2 is ANQGSEA. This CDR3 contains 13 residues. CDR3 DNA sequence: TGCAGCGTTGTGGGCAGGGGGAGGTACGAGCAGTACTTC. This encodes CSVVGRGRYEQYF.

The chain joins TRBV20-1 to TRBJ2-1; 7 bases are shared with TRBD2. Germline V gene lookup returns CDR1 DFQATT and CDR2 SNEGSKA (reference sequence). V trimming: 6 bases; J trimming: 7 bases; junction bases outside the gene matches: 3. This CDR3 comprises 11 residues. CDR3 DNA sequence: TGCAGTGCAAGGACTAGAAATGAGCAGTTCTTC. Residues: CSARTRNEQFF.

This chain joins TRBV2 and TRBJ2-2, with 9 bases that match TRBD1. This CDR3 has 16 amino acids. The germline V gene has CDR1 SNHLY and CDR2 FYNNEI. V trimming: 5 bases; J trimming: 0 bases; junction bases outside the gene matches: 4. In DNA form, the CDR3 reads TGTGCCAGCAGTACACAGGGGGCTACGAACACCGGGGAGCTGTTTTTT. Its protein is CASSTQGATNTGELFF.

V usage is TRBV5-1 and J usage is TRBJ1-1, with D perhaps TRBD1 (6 bases). The CDR3 spans 14 residues. Trimming took off 6 bases at V and 0 bases at J, with 12 bases between the two ends. The germline V gene encodes CDR1 SGHRS and CDR2 YFSETQ. This CDR3 is CASKQGKMNTEAFF. DNA for the CDR3: TGCGCCAGCAAACAGGGAAAGATGAACACTGAAGCTTTCTTT.

The chain combines TRBV4-3 with TRBJ1-1; a possible D gene is TRBD1 (6 bases). V lost 0 bases, J lost 1 base, and 9 bases lay in between. The germline CDR1 and CDR2 sequences are LGHNA and YSLEER. CDR3 length: 15 amino acids. The CDR3 reads CASSQEDRPNTEAFF. The CDR3 coding sequence is TGCGCCAGCAGCCAAGAGGACAGACCGAACACTGAAGCTTTCTTT.

This clone showed up just a few times. The CDR3 DNA follows: TGTGCCAGCAGCATCGGGACTGCCGATACGCAGTATTTT. It translates to CASSIGTADTQYF. This chain links TRBV7-9 with TRBJ2-3; D perhaps matches TRBD2 (6 bases). Trimming pared 5 bases from V and 6 bases from J, leaving 12 bases between. The V gene's germline CDR1 is SEHNR and CDR2 FQNEAQ (reference sequence). The CDR3 loop spans 13 amino acids.

The V gene is TRBV19, the J gene TRBJ1-5; 10 bases line up with TRBD1. The germline V gene encodes CDR1 LNHDA and CDR2 SQIVND (reference sequence). The J segment lost 0 bases and the V segment lost 6 bases, leaving 5 bases of the junction unmatched. The length of the CDR3 is 16 residues. As DNA, the CDR3 is TGTGCCAGTAGGGGGACAGGGGATTATAGCAATCAGCCCCAGCATTTT. Encoded protein: CASRGTGDYSNQPQHF.

This chain uses TRBV6-1 with TRBJ1-1; the D is unclear. Per germline, CDR1 MNHNS and CDR2 SASEGT. Trimming removed 6 bases from V and 7 bases from J, with 9 bases in between. This CDR3 spans 11 amino acids. CDR3 sequence: CASSPRFEAFF. DNA for the CDR3: TGTGCCAGCAGCCCCAGGTTTGAAGCTTTCTTT.

The gene calls are TRBV7-3 and TRBJ1-1; TRBD1 agrees at 9 bases. Trimming took 5 bases from V and 5 from J; bases not matched to a gene: 6. The CDR3 totals 14 residues. Germline CDR1 and CDR2: SGHTA and FQGTGA. This CDR3 is CASSNQGQGTEAFF. The CDR3 DNA is TGTGCCAGCAGCAACCAAGGACAGGGGACTGAAGCTTTCTTT. The full variable domain, completed using reference TRBV7-3 and TRBJ1-1, is GAGVSQTPSNKVTEKGKYVELRCDPISGHTALYWYRQSLGQGPEFLIYFQGTGAADDSGLPNDRFFAVRPEGSVSTLKIQRTERGDSAVYLCASSNQGQGTEAFFGQGTRLTVV.

The rearrangement joins TRBV5-1 to TRBJ2-3; TRBD2 aligns across 7 bases. Germline CDR1 and CDR2: SGHRS and YFSETQ. V was clipped by 4 bases and J by 0 bases; unmatched bases: 11. The CDR3 is 17 amino acids. The CDR3 sequence is CASSHDRGVLSTDTQYF. CDR3 sequence (DNA): TGCGCCAGCAGCCATGACCGGGGGGTCCTAAGCACAGATACGCAGTATTTT.

This sequence joins TRBV27 and TRBJ2-1, with D hard to call. CDR3 length equals 12 residues. The germline V and J ends were trimmed by 4 bases and 10 bases, with 11 bases remaining between them. Per the germline V gene, CDR1 is MNHEY and CDR2 is SMNVEV (reference sequence). In DNA, the CDR3 is TGTGCCAGCAGTTCCCTTTATCGGGAGCAGTTCTTC. This gives the protein CASSSLYREQFF.

This clone was observed a few times. V and J are TRBV5-1 and TRBJ2-2; D uncertain. Germline V gene lookup returns CDR1 SGHRS and CDR2 YFSETQ. V was cut by 0 bases and J by 1 base, with 4 bases left in between. The CDR3 runs 14 residues. The CDR3 bases are TGCGCCAGCAGCTTGGGAGAGAACACCGGGGAGCTGTTTTTT. As protein: CASSLGENTGELFF. Together with reference TRBV5-1 and TRBJ2-2, the CDR3 gives the full variable domain: KAGVTQTPRYLIKTRGQQVTLSCSPISGHRSVSWYQQTPGQGLQFLFEYFSETQRNKGNFPGRFSGRQFSNSRSEMNVSTLELGDSALYLCASSLGENTGELFFGEGSRLTVL.

V is TRBV5-5 and J is TRBJ1-5; maybe TRBD1 (5 bases). Trimming removed 4 bases from V and 1 base from J, with 12 bases in between. In germline, CDR1 is SGHKS, CDR2 YYEKEE (reference sequence). The CDR3 length is 15 residues. CDR3 region: CASSPRAGSNQPQHF. CDR3 nucleotides: TGTGCCAGCAGCCCCAGGGCAGGGAGCAATCAGCCCCAGCATTTT.

The V call is TRBV7-9, the J call TRBJ2-2; D is possibly TRBD2 (6 bases). V dropped 5 bases and J dropped 5 bases, with 12 bases sitting between them. This CDR3 spans 14 amino acids. Germline CDR1 is SEHNR and CDR2 is FQNEAQ (reference sequence). The CDR3 DNA reads as TGTGCCAGCAGCCCAATTAGCGGTACCGGGGAGCTGTTTTTT. Protein sequence: CASSPISGTGELFF.

The V call is TRBV7-2, the J call TRBJ2-5, with D maybe TRBD2 (7 bases). V gave up 1 base and J gave up 0 bases, with 12 bases separating them. Germline lookup yields CDR1 SGHTA and CDR2 FQGNSA. The CDR3 extends over 16 amino acids. The CDR3 nucleotides are TGTGCCAGCAGCTTAGGGGGGGGCCCCTACCAAGAGACCCAGTACTTC. Its protein product is CASSLGGGPYQETQYF.

The V gene is TRBV7-9, the J gene TRBJ1-4, with 7 nucleotides matching TRBD1. J lost 8 bases, V lost 1 base, and 4 bases had no gene match. Germline CDR1 SEHNR, CDR2 FQNEAQ (reference sequence). CDR3 length: 14 residues. The CDR3 reads CASSLGGGGEKLFF. CDR3 nucleotide sequence: TGTGCCAGCAGCTTAGGAGGGGGCGGGGAAAAACTGTTTTTT.

The V and J genes are TRBV2 and TRBJ1-2; 7 bases map to TRBD1. This CDR3 has 13 amino acids. V lost 6 bases, J lost 3 bases, and 4 bases stayed unmatched. CDR1 is SNHLY, CDR2 FYNNEI, per germline. The CDR3 is CASSLGQDYGYTF. CDR3 DNA sequence: TGTGCCAGCAGCCTCGGACAGGACTATGGCTACACCTTC. Complete variable domain (other parts from reference TRBV2 and TRBJ1-2): EPEVTQTPSHQVTQMGQEVILRCVPISNHLYFYWYRQILGQKVEFLVSFYNNEISEKSEIFDDQFSVERPDGSNFTLKIRSTKLEDSAMYFCASSLGQDYGYTFGSGTRLTVV.